The following is a T cell receptor beta chain sequence with its context. Its antigen is undetermined. The PCR was carried out with 60 Vbeta primers and 13 Jbeta primers. Repertoires were generated with immunoSEQ multiplex PCR, while TCRdb's copy carries only in-frame clones and drops some. Here the sample spans about 160,000 clones, around 77% being singletons. The record originates from a study of cytomegalovirus exposure and HLA in healthy donors. Study-wide results and caveats: A later analysis associated around 17,000 TCR beta sequences with HLA alleles at a 0.05 false discovery rate. A cluster of highly shared sequence variants was likely a sequencing artifact.

Source material: PBMCs. The origin of this receptor is a man in his sixties in good health and CMV-seronegative.

CDR3 amino acids: CASSEERETQYF. The CDR3 DNA reads TGTGCCAGCAGTGAGGAGCGGGAGACCCAGTACTTC. The chain uses TRBV2 and TRBJ2-5, with a possible D match to TRBD2 (5 bases). Germline CDR1 reads SNHLY; CDR2 reads FYNNEI. This CDR3 has 12 residues. V lost 3 bases and J lost 5, with 7 bases in between.